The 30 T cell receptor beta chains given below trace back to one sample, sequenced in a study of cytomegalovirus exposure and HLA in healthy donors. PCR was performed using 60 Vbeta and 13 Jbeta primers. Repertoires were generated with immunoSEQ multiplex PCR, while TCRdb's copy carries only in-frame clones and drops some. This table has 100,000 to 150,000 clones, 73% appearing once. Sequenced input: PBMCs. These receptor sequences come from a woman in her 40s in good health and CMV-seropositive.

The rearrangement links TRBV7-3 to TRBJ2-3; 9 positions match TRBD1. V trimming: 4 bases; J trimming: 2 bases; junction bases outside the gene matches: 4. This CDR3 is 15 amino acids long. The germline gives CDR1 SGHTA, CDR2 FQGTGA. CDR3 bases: TGTGCCAGCAGCTCTAAACAGGGGGCCACAGATACGCAGTATTTT. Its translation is CASSSKQGATDTQYF.

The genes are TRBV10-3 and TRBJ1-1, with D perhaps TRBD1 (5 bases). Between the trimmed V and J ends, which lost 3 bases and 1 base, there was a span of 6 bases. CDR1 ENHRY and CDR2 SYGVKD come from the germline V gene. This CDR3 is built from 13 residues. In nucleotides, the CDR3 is TGTGCCATCAGTGACAGGGAGAACACTGAAGCTTTCTTT. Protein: CAISDRENTEAFF.

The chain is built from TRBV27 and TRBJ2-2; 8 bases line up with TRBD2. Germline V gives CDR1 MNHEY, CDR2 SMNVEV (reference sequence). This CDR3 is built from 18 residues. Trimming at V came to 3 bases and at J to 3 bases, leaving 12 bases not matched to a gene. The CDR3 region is CASSFRTSLAGHTGELFF. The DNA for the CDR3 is TGTGCCAGCAGTTTCCGGACTAGCCTGGCCGGACACACCGGGGAGCTGTTTTTT.

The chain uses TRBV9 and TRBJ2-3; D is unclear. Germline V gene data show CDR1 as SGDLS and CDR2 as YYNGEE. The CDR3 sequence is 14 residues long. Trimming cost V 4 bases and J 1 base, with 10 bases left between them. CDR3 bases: TGTGCCAGCAGCCCTTTAAGCTGCACAGATACGCAGTATTTT. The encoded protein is CASSPLSCTDTQYF.

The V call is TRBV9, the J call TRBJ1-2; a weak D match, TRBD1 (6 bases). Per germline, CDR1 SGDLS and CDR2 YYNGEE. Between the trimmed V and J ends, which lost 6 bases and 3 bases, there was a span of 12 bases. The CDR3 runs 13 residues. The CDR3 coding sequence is TGTGCCAGCACCGGGGGGCGAGACTATGGCTACACCTTC. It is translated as CASTGGRDYGYTF.

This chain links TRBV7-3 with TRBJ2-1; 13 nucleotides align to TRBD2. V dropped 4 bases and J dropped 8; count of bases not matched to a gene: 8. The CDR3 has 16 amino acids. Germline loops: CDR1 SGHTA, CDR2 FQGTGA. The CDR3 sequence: CASSSQGTSGTDEQFF. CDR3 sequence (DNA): TGTGCCAGCAGCTCGCAGGGGACTAGCGGGACTGATGAGCAGTTCTTC.

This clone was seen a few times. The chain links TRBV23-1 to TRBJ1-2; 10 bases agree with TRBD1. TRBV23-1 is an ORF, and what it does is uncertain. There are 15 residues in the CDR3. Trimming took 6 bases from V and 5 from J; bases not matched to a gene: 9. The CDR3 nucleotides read TGCGCCAGCAGCCACCGGGACAGGGGAGGGTATGGCTACACCTTC. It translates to CASSHRDRGGYGYTF.

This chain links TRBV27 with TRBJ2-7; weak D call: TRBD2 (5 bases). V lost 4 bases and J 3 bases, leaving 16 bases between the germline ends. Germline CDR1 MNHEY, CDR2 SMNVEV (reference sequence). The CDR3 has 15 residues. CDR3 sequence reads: CASSSPGLGFYEQYF. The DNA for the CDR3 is TGTGCCAGCAGTTCCCCCGGACTGGGATTCTACGAGCAGTACTTC.

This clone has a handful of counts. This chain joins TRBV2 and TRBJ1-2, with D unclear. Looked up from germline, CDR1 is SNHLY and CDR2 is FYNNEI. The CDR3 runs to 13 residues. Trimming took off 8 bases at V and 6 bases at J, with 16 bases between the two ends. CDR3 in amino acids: CASGVDYRDGYTF. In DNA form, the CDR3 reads TGTGCCAGCGGAGTGGATTACCGGGATGGCTACACCTTC.

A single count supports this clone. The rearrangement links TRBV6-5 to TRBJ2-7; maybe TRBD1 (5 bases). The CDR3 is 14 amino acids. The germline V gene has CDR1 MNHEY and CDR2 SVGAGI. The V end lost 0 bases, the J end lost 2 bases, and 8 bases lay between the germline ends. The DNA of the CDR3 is TGTGCCAGCAGTTACTCTCGGACACCCTACGAGCAGTACTTC. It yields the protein CASSYSRTPYEQYF.

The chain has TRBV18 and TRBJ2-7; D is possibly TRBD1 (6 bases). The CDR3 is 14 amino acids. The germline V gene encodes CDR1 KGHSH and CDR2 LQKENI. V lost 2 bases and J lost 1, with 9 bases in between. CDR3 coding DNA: TGTGCCAGCTCACCAGTAGGACAGTCCTACGAGCAGTACTTC. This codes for CASSPVGQSYEQYF.

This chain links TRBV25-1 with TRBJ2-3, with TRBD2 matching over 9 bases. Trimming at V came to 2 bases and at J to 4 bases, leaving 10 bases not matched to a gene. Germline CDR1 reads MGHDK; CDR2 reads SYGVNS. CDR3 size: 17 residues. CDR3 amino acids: CASSEGRAGGQADTQYF. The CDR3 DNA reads TGTGCCAGCAGTGAAGGGCGGGCGGGAGGGCAGGCAGATACGCAGTATTTT.

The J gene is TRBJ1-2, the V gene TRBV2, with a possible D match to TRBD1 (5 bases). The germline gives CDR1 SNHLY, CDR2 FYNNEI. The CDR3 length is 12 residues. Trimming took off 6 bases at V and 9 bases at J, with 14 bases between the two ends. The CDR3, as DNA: TGTGCCAGCAGCCACCTCCCAGGGAGCTACACCTTC. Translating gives CASSHLPGSYTF.

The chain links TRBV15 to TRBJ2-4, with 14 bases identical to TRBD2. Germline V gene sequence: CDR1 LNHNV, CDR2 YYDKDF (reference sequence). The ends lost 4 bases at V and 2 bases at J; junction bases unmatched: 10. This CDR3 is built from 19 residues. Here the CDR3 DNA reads TGTGCCACCAGCAACCGACTAGCGGGAGGGCTCGGGTCCAAAAACATTCAGTACTTC. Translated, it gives CATSNRLAGGLGSKNIQYF.

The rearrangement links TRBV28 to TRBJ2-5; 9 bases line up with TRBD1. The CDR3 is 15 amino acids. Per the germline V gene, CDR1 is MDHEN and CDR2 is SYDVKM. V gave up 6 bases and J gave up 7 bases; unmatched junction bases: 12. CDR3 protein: CASSTPGQGRVTQYF. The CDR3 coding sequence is TGTGCCAGCAGCACACCGGGACAGGGCCGAGTGACCCAGTACTTC. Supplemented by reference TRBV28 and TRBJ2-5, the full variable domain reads DVKVTQSSRYLVKRTGEKVFLECVQDMDHENMFWYRQDPGLGLRLIYFSYDVKMKEKGDIPEGYSVSREKKERFSLILESASTNQTSMYLCASSTPGQGRVTQYFGPGTRLLVL.

CDR3 residues: CASSLGTSGGQGEQFF. CDR3 coding DNA: TGCGCCAGCAGCTTGGGGACTAGCGGGGGGCAGGGGGAGCAGTTCTTC. This chain links TRBV5-1 with TRBJ2-1; TRBD2 matches 14 bases. V dropped 0 bases and J dropped 10; count of bases not matched to a gene: 6. Germline-derived CDR1 and CDR2 are SGHRS and YFSETQ. The CDR3 runs 16 residues.

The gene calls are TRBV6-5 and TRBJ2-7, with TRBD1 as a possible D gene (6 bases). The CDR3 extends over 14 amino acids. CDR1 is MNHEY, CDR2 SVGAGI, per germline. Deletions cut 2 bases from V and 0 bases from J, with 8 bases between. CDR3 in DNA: TGTGCCAGCAGTTACACAGGGAGCTCCTACGAGCAGTACTTC. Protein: CASSYTGSSYEQYF.

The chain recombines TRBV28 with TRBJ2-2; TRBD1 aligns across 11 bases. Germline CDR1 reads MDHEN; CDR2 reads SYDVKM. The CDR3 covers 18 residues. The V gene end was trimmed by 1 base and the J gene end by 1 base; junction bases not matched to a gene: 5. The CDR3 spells CASSLSGQGVLNTGELFF. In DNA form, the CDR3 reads TGTGCCAGCAGTTTATCGGGACAGGGGGTATTGAACACCGGGGAGCTGTTTTTT.

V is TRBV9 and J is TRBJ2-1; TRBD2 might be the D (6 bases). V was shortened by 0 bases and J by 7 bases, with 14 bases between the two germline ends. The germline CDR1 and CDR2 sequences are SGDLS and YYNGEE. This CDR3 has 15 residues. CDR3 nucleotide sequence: TGTGCCAGCAGCGTAGGGAGGGGCGCGGGTAATGAGCAGTTCTTC. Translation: CASSVGRGAGNEQFF.

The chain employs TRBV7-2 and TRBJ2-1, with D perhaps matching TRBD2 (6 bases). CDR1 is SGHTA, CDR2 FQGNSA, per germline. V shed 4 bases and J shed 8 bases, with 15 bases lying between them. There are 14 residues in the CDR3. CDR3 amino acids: CASSWGVTPDEQFF. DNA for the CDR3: TGTGCCAGCAGCTGGGGGGTAACCCCCGATGAGCAGTTCTTC.

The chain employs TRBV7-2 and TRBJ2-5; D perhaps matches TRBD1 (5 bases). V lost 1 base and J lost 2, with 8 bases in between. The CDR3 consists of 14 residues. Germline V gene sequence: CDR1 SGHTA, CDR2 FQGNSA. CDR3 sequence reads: CASSLVSGQETQYF. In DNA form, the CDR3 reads TGTGCCAGCAGCTTAGTGTCAGGGCAAGAGACCCAGTACTTC. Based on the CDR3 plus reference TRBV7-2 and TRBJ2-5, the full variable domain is GAGVSQSPSNKVTEKGKDVELRCDPISGHTALYWYRQSLGQGLEFLIYFQGNSAPDKSGLPSDRFSAERTGGSVSTLTIQRTQQEDSAVYLCASSLVSGQETQYFGPGTRLLVL.

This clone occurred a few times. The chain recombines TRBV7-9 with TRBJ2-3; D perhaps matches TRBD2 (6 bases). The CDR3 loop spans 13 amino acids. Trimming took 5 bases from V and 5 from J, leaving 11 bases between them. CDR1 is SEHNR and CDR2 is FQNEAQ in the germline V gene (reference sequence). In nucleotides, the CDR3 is TGTGCCAGCAGCCCTCGACTAGGAGATACGCAGTATTTT. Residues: CASSPRLGDTQYF.

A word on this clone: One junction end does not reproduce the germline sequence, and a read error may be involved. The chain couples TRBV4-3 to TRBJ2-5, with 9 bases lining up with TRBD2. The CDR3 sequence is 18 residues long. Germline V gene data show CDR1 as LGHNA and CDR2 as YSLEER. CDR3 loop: CASSQDLRVAGVAETRYF. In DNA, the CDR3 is TGCGCCAGCAGCCAAGATCTTCGGGTAGCGGGAGTCGCAGAGACCCGGTACTTC.

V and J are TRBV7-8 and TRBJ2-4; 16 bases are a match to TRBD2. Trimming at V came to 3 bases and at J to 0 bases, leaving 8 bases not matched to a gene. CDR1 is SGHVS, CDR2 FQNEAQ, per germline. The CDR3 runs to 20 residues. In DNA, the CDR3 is TGTGCCAGCAGCTTGGGGACTAGCGGGGGGGCGAAACTAGCCAAAAACATTCAGTACTTC. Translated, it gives CASSLGTSGGAKLAKNIQYF.

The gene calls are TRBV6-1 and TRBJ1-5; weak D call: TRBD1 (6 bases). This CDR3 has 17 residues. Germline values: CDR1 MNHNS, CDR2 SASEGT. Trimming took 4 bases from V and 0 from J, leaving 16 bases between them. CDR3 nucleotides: TGTGCCAGCAGTGCGAGACATGACAGGTATAGCAATCAGCCCCAGCATTTT. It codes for CASSARHDRYSNQPQHF.

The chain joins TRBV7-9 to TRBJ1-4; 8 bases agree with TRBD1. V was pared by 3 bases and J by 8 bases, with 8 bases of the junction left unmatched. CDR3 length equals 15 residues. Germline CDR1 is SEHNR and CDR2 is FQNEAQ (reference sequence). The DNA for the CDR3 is TGTGCCAGCAGCTTCTACACAGGGGGAGGAGAAAAACTGTTTTTT. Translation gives CASSFYTGGGEKLFF.

The CDR3 DNA reads TGTGCCAGCAGATCAGGGGGCTCCGACTATGGCTACACCTTC. Protein sequence: CASRSGGSDYGYTF. The V gene is TRBV7-2, the J gene TRBJ1-2, with 8 nucleotides matching TRBD1. With 6 bases clipped from V and 3 bases from J, the junction kept 6 bases outside the gene matches. The CDR3 spans 14 residues. CDR1 is SGHTA, CDR2 FQGNSA, per germline.

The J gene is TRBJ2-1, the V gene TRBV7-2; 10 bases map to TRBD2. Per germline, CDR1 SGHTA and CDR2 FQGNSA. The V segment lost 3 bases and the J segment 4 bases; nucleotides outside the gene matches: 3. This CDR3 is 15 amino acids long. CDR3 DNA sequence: TGTGCCAGCAGCTTCGGACTAGCGGTTTACAATGAGCAGTTCTTC. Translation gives CASSFGLAVYNEQFF.

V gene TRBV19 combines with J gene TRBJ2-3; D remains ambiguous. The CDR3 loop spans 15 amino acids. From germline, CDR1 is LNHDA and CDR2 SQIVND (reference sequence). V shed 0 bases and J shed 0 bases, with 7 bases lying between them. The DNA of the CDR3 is TGTGCCAGTAGTATAGACAAGAGTAGCACAGATACGCAGTATTTT. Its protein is CASSIDKSSTDTQYF.

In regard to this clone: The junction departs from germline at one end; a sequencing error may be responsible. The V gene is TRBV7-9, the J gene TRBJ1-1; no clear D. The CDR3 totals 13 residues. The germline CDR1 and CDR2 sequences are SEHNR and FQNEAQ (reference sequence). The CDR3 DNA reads TGTTCCAGCAGCTGGCGGGTGGGCACTGAAGCTTTCTTT. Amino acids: CSSSWRVGTEAFF.